This T cell receptor beta chain was retrieved from a study of T cells in Graves' hyperthyroidism and ophthalmopathy. Amplified TCR beta CDR3 regions came from RNA transcripts. HTBI primers were employed in a first-round RT-PCR of the TCR CDR3. TCRdb ran MiXCR on the multiplex PCR reads and lists one entry per CDR3 protein. The sample lists 550,000 to 650,000 distinct CDR3 sequences; about 15% were seen once. Between the trimmed V and J ends, which lost 7 bases and 10 bases, there was a span of 15 bases. Germline CDR1 reads SGHRS; CDR2 reads YFSETQ. The CDR3 is 12 amino acids. Among the patients, aged 18 to 65, hyperthyroidism was newly diagnosed and had lasted under 2 months. Fresh peripheral blood, about 9.3 ml, yielded the PBMCs.

The rearrangement links TRBV5-1 to TRBJ2-1; perhaps TRBD2 as D (6 bases). Source material: blood. This clonotype originated in a woman in her 30s with Graves' hyperthyroidism that later progressed to Graves' ophthalmopathy. CDR3: CASAHGGMEQFF. As DNA, the CDR3 is TGCGCCAGCGCCCACGGGGGAATGGAGCAGTTCTTC.